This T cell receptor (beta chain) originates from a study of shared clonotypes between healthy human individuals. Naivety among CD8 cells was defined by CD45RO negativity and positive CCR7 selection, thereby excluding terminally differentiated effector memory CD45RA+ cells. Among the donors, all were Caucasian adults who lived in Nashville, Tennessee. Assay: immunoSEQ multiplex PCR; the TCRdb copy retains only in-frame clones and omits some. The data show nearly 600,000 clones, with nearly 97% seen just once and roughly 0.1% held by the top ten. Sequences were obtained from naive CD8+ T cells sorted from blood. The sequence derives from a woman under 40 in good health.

In DNA, the CDR3 is TGTGCCAGCAGGCGGACAGGGGGCGCGTGGGCAACAGAGACCCAGTACTTC. Its translation: CASRRTGGAWATETQYF. V gene TRBV2 combines with J gene TRBJ2-5; 11 nucleotides line up with TRBD1. This CDR3 comprises 17 residues. Germline lookup yields CDR1 SNHLY and CDR2 FYNNEI. Trimming cost V 6 bases and J 4 bases; bases outside gene matches: 13.